Following are 32 T cell receptor beta chains from one sample sequenced in a study of spatial heterogeneity in lung cancer. Using its own MiXCR run on the 5' RACE reads, TCRdb lists one record per CDR3 protein. This table has 25,000 to 35,000 distinct CDR3 sequences, over 5% appearing once. Described time point: blood at routine non-recurrence follow-up after resection. Sequenced material: PBMCs, taken at follow-up. These TCRs come from a female donor with early-stage non-small cell lung cancer.

This clonotype was picked up many times. This chain connects TRBV4-2 to TRBJ2-5, with D maybe TRBD2 (5 bases). Germline values: CDR1 LGHNA, CDR2 YNFKEQ. This CDR3 has 15 amino acids. Trimming cost V 1 base and J 1 base, with 10 bases left between them. Here the CDR3 reads CASSQGASPQETQYF. CDR3 coding DNA: TGTGCCAGCAGCCAAGGGGCTAGCCCCCAAGAGACCCAGTACTTC.

This clonotype was seen at least ten times. The rearrangement joins TRBV7-2 to TRBJ2-1; D is undetermined. Trimming removed 5 bases at V and 2 bases at J, with 16 bases between. The CDR3 runs 16 residues. Germline assignment: CDR1 SGHTA and CDR2 FQGNSA. The DNA for the CDR3 is TGTGCCAGCAGCCAAGGGTCTGGGTTTCCCTACAATGAGCAGTTCTTC. Its protein product is CASSQGSGFPYNEQFF.

This clonotype was recorded many times. The chain uses TRBV5-1 and TRBJ2-7; no clear D gene. Germline CDR1 SGHRS, CDR2 YFSETQ. This CDR3 region has 14 residues. The ends were cut back, 0 bases at V and 3 bases at J, with 10 bases in the middle. The CDR3 region is CASSLAVGIYEQYF. CDR3 DNA: TGCGCCAGCAGCTTGGCGGTGGGAATCTACGAGCAGTACTTC. The variable domain in full, completed from reference TRBV5-1 and TRBJ2-7, reads KAGVTQTPRYLIKTRGQQVTLSCSPISGHRSVSWYQQTPGQGLQFLFEYFSETQRNKGNFPGRFSGRQFSNSRSEMNVSTLELGDSALYLCASSLAVGIYEQYFGPGTRLTVT.

This clonotype was seen at least ten times. This chain uses TRBV15 with TRBJ2-1; 9 bases map to TRBD2. This CDR3 region has 15 residues. V lost 1 base, J lost 4 bases, and 2 bases stayed unmatched. The germline CDR1 and CDR2 sequences are LNHNV and YYDKDF (reference sequence). The CDR3 reads CATSRALAGYNEQFF. The CDR3 DNA sequence: TGTGCCACCAGCAGAGCGCTAGCGGGGTACAATGAGCAGTTCTTC.

This clonotype was counted many times. The J gene is TRBJ1-5, the V gene TRBV20-1; D may be TRBD1 (6 bases). The CDR3 covers 14 residues. CDR1 is DFQATT and CDR2 is SNEGSKA in the germline V gene (reference sequence). V was clipped by 7 bases and J by 4 bases, with 17 bases between them. The CDR3 nucleotides read TGCAGTGTATCCGGGACATTGGGGAATCAGCCCCAGCATTTT. It yields the protein CSVSGTLGNQPQHF.

This rearrangement joins TRBV2 to TRBJ1-1; 7 bases line up with TRBD1. Germline V lookup: CDR1 SNHLY, CDR2 FYNNEI. The CDR3 contains 13 residues. V trimming: 5 bases; J trimming: 6 bases; junction bases outside the gene matches: 6. The CDR3: CASSPQGVPEAFF. CDR3 in DNA: TGTGCCAGCAGTCCCCAGGGGGTCCCTGAAGCTTTCTTT.

This clonotype showed up many times. This chain uses TRBV7-2 with TRBJ1-2; D gene ambiguous. Germline-derived CDR1 and CDR2 are SGHTA and FQGNSA. With 2 bases removed from V and 5 bases from J, the gap between germline ends came to 12 bases. CDR3 size: 14 residues. CDR3 in DNA: TGTGCCAGCAGCTTACCCGGTCTTCCGTATGGCTACACCTTC. This gives the protein CASSLPGLPYGYTF.

This chain links TRBV3-1 with TRBJ1-3; D unclear. The CDR3 loop spans 14 amino acids. Trimming cost V 3 bases and J 0 bases, with 6 bases left between them. In germline, CDR1 is LGHDT, CDR2 YNNKEL (reference sequence). The CDR3 reads CASSHPASGNTIYF. In DNA, the CDR3 is TGTGCCAGCAGCCACCCCGCCTCTGGAAACACCATATATTTT.

This clonotype was seen ten or more times. The chain carries TRBV6-5 and TRBJ1-4; 7 bases map to TRBD1. With V trimmed by 5 bases and J by 7 bases, 13 bases remained unmatched. This CDR3 contains 16 residues. The germline V gene encodes CDR1 MNHEY and CDR2 SVGAGI. For the CDR3, the DNA is TGTGCCAGCAGTACTCGACAGGGCGGGTGGGGTGAAAAACTGTTTTTT. This codes for CASSTRQGGWGEKLFF.

This clonotype was found many times. The chain employs TRBV7-9 and TRBJ1-2; D might be TRBD1 (6 bases). From germline, CDR1 is SEHNR and CDR2 FQNEAQ (reference sequence). V shed 5 bases and J shed 8 bases, with 15 bases lying between them. The CDR3 runs 13 residues. This CDR3 is CASSHDTQGGYTF. For the CDR3, the DNA is TGTGCCAGCAGCCACGACACCCAGGGGGGCTACACCTTC.

This clonotype was observed many times. The gene calls are TRBV28 and TRBJ2-7; 9 nucleotides line up with TRBD1. This CDR3 is 13 amino acids long. Germline-derived CDR1 and CDR2 are MDHEN and SYDVKM. Trimming at V came to 5 bases and at J to 10 bases, leaving 9 bases not matched to a gene. CDR3 DNA sequence: TGTGCCAGCAGTACGAACAGGGGGCAGGGTCAGTACTTC. It yields the protein CASSTNRGQGQYF.

This clonotype has at least ten counts. The chain combines TRBV5-1 with TRBJ2-7; perhaps TRBD2 as D (6 bases). The CDR3 runs 14 residues. The V end lost 0 bases, the J end lost 12 bases, and 19 bases lay between the germline ends. CDR1 and CDR2 (germline): SGHRS, YFSETQ. CDR3: CASSLAPKASATYF. CDR3 DNA sequence: TGCGCCAGCAGCTTGGCCCCGAAAGCTAGCGCGACGTACTTC.

This clonotype was seen many times. J is TRBJ2-7 and V is TRBV7-9, with no clear D. The CDR3 covers 12 residues. The V and J ends lost 1 base and 6 bases respectively, with 7 bases between them. Germline V gene data show CDR1 as SEHNR and CDR2 as FQNEAQ (reference sequence). As DNA, the CDR3 is TGTGCCAGCAGCTTAGACGACCGCGAGCAGTACTTC. This gives the protein CASSLDDREQYF.

This clonotype was seen many times. The rearrangement joins TRBV4-3 to TRBJ2-3; no clear D gene. From germline, CDR1 is LGHNA and CDR2 YSLEER. The CDR3 has 16 amino acids. Trimming left V 0 bases short and J 0 bases short, with 10 bases between. DNA for the CDR3: TGCGCCAGCAGCCAAGATTTGGGCACCAGCACAGATACGCAGTATTTT. Translated: CASSQDLGTSTDTQYF.

This clonotype was seen repeatedly, ten times or more. The V call is TRBV4-3, the J call TRBJ1-2, with D unresolved. Per germline, CDR1 LGHNA and CDR2 YSLEER. The V and J ends lost 4 bases and 0 bases respectively, with 15 bases between them. The CDR3 sequence is 16 residues long. CDR3 in amino acids: CASSLGLGEANYGYTF. In nucleotides, the CDR3 is TGCGCCAGCAGCCTGGGCCTCGGCGAAGCTAACTATGGCTACACCTTC.

This clonotype was found a few times. This sequence joins TRBV12-3 or TRBV12-4 and TRBJ1-5; D not resolved. The germline V and J ends were trimmed by 5 bases and 0 bases, with 5 bases remaining between them. The CDR3 is made up of 13 amino acids. This CDR3 is CASSRRSNQPQHF. The CDR3 nucleotides read TGTGCCAGCAGTAGACGTAGCAATCAGCCCCAGCATTTT.

This clonotype was detected many times. V and J are TRBV28 and TRBJ2-5; 8 bases line up with TRBD1. Trimming cost V 2 bases and J 4 bases; bases outside gene matches: 12. Germline CDR1 MDHEN, CDR2 SYDVKM. This CDR3 comprises 17 residues. CDR3 protein: CASSLSSGGRGRETQYF. CDR3 DNA: TGTGCCAGCAGTTTAAGTTCCGGCGGCAGGGGGCGAGAGACCCAGTACTTC.

This clonotype is judged medium-sized. The chain is built from TRBV29-1 and TRBJ2-3; TRBD2 aligns across 11 bases. The CDR3 is 13 amino acids. The trim removed 3 bases at V and 7 bases at J, leaving 3 bases unmatched. CDR1 and CDR2 (germline): SQVTM, ANQGSEA. The DNA for the CDR3 is TGCAGCGTTGAGGTAGCGGGGGGGAATACGCAGTATTTT. Protein: CSVEVAGGNTQYF.

In its sample, this clonotype was seen many times. The chain recombines TRBV5-1 with TRBJ1-6, with no clear D. Trimming stripped 4 bases from V and 5 bases from J, with 16 bases between. Germline-derived CDR1 and CDR2 are SGHRS and YFSETQ. CDR3 length: 16 residues. The CDR3 DNA follows: TGCGCCAGCAGCACGAGTACGCCCGGCAATAATTCACCCCTCCACTTT. Amino acids: CASSTSTPGNNSPLHF.

There are many counts of this clonotype. The V call is TRBV10-3, the J call TRBJ2-2; 7 bases agree with TRBD2. In germline, CDR1 is ENHRY, CDR2 SYGVKD. Germline trimming cut 3 bases from V and 6 bases from J; bases unmatched to any gene: 4. The length of the CDR3 is 14 residues. CDR3 loop: CAISDAAGAGELFF. The CDR3 nucleotides are TGTGCCATCAGTGATGCGGCGGGAGCCGGGGAGCTGTTTTTT.

This clonotype was detected many times. This rearrangement joins TRBV20-1 to TRBJ1-1; D gene unclear. V shed 0 bases and J shed 1 base, with 9 bases lying between them. This CDR3 has 14 amino acids. CDR1 and CDR2 from the germline V gene are DFQATT and SNEGSKA (reference sequence). The CDR3 bases are TGCAGTGCTAGAGAGGGCCAGTCGAACACTGAAGCTTTCTTT. Translated, it gives CSAREGQSNTEAFF.

The table lists this clonotype with many counts. CDR3 nucleotides: TGTGCCAGCAGCCAAGTGCGGGGGAACACTGAAGCTTTCTTT. Protein sequence: CASSQVRGNTEAFF. The V call is TRBV14, the J call TRBJ1-1; no clear D gene. This CDR3 spans 14 amino acids. Germline V lookup: CDR1 SGHDN, CDR2 FVKESK. V was trimmed by 1 base and J by 1 base, leaving 7 bases between them.

This clonotype has only a few counts. V usage is TRBV28 and J usage is TRBJ2-3; 9 bases line up with TRBD2. The trim removed 10 bases at V and 3 bases at J, leaving 11 bases unmatched. The length of the CDR3 is 15 residues. Germline V lookup: CDR1 MDHEN, CDR2 SYDVKM. Here the CDR3 DNA reads TGTGCCAACCTGCAGACTAGCGGCTTAACAGATACGCAGTATTTT. It yields the protein CANLQTSGLTDTQYF.

Ten or more counts support this clonotype. The gene calls are TRBV5-4 and TRBJ2-4; D might be TRBD1 or TRBD2, each matching 6 bases. Trimming took 8 bases from V and 0 from J, leaving 18 bases between them. The germline gives CDR1 SGHNT, CDR2 YYREEE (reference sequence). This CDR3 contains 16 residues. CDR3 bases: TGTGCCAGTAAACAAGGGGGAGGATTAGCCAAAAACATTCAGTACTTC. This sequence encodes CASKQGGGLAKNIQYF.

At least ten counts were recorded for this clonotype. This chain links TRBV7-2 with TRBJ2-3; no clear D gene. V was shortened by 4 bases and J by 2 bases, with 7 bases between the two germline ends. The CDR3 is made up of 13 amino acids. The germline V gene has CDR1 SGHTA and CDR2 FQGNSA. The chain's CDR3 is CASSSLDTDTQYF. CDR3 nucleotides: TGTGCCAGCAGCTCCCTAGACACAGATACGCAGTATTTT.

This rearrangement joins TRBV3-1 to TRBJ2-1, with D hard to call. Trimming removed 4 bases from V and 8 bases from J, with 15 bases in between. The germline gives CDR1 LGHDT, CDR2 YNNKEL (reference sequence). The CDR3 runs to 14 residues. As DNA, the CDR3 is TGTGCCAGCAGCCGTCCAGGATCTTGGGATGAGCAGTTCTTC. The encoded protein is CASSRPGSWDEQFF.

This clonotype occurred many times. A read error may produce the germline difference seen at one junction end. This sequence joins TRBV7-7 and TRBJ2-5, with TRBD2 identical over 7 bases. CDR3 length equals 17 residues. CDR1 and CDR2 (germline): SSHAT, FNYEAQ (reference sequence). In DNA, the CDR3 is TGTGCTAGCAGCTTACTGGCTAGCGGAACCCGAGGGGAGACCCAGTACTTC. Protein product: CASSLLASGTRGETQYF. The full variable domain, in which reference TRBV7-7 and TRBJ2-5 provide the parts outside the CDR3, is GAGVSQSPRYKVTKRGQDVTLRCDPISSHATLYWYQQALGQGPEFLTYFNYEAQPDKSGLPSDRFSAERPEGSISTLTIQRTEQRDSAMYRCASSLLASGTRGETQYFGPGTRLLVL.

This clonotype was detected a few times. V gene TRBV7-9 combines with J gene TRBJ1-6; 7 bases match TRBD1. Germline loops: CDR1 SEHNR, CDR2 FQNEAQ (reference sequence). This CDR3 is 14 amino acids long. Trimming cost V 4 bases and J 9 bases; bases outside gene matches: 6. The chain's CDR3 is CASSSPGQISPLHF. CDR3 bases: TGTGCCAGCAGCTCCCCGGGACAGATTTCACCCCTCCACTTT.

The table lists this clonotype with many counts. This chain uses TRBV28 with TRBJ1-4; unclear D gene. The CDR3 covers 15 residues. The V end was cut by 5 bases, the J end by 4 bases, with 14 bases between. Germline loops: CDR1 MDHEN, CDR2 SYDVKM. This CDR3 reads CASSLPGAGNEKLFF. The CDR3 DNA reads as TGTGCCAGCAGTCTACCGGGCGCGGGTAATGAAAAACTGTTTTTT. The full variable domain, in which reference TRBV28 and TRBJ1-4 provide the parts outside the CDR3, is DVKVTQSSRYLVKRTGEKVFLECVQDMDHENMFWYRQDPGLGLRLIYFSYDVKMKEKGDIPEGYSVSREKKERFSLILESASTNQTSMYLCASSLPGAGNEKLFFGSGTQLSVL.

This chain uses TRBV5-1 with TRBJ2-2, with a tentative D call TRBD2 (5 bases). The CDR3 has 15 residues. The V end lost 0 bases, the J end lost 4 bases, and 10 bases lay between the germline ends. Germline values: CDR1 SGHRS, CDR2 YFSETQ. The CDR3 bases are TGCGCCAGCAGCTTGGGCAACAGCGGCACCGGGGAGCTGTTTTTT. Amino acids: CASSLGNSGTGELFF.

The chain has TRBV4-3 and TRBJ2-1; the D gene is possibly TRBD2 (6 bases). The germline gives CDR1 LGHNA, CDR2 YSLEER. Trimming removed 3 bases from V and 0 bases from J, with 9 bases in between. This CDR3 spans 15 amino acids. DNA of the CDR3: TGCGCCAGCAGCCAGACTAGAATCTCCTACAATGAGCAGTTCTTC. Residues: CASSQTRISYNEQFF.

Many counts were recorded for this clonotype. The chain uses TRBV12-3 or TRBV12-4 and TRBJ2-5, with 8 bases aligning to TRBD1. After removal of 5 bases from V and 5 bases from J, the junction contained 4 bases not matched to a gene. CDR3 length equals 13 residues. In DNA form, the CDR3 reads TGTGCCAGCAGTCGGACAGGGTCGGAGACCCAGTACTTC. Amino acid sequence: CASSRTGSETQYF.